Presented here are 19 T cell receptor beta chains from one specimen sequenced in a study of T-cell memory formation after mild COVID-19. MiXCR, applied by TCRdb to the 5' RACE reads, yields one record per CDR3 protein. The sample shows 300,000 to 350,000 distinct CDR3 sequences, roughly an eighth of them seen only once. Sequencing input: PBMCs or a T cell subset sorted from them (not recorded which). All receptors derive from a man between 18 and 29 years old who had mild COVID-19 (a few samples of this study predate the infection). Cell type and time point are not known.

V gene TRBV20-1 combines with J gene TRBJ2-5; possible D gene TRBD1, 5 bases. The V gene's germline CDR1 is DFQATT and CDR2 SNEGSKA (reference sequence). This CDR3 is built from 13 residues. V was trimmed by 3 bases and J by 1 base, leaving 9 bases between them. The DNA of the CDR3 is TGCAGTGCTAGCCAGGGTATCCAAGAGACCCAGTACTTC. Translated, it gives CSASQGIQETQYF.

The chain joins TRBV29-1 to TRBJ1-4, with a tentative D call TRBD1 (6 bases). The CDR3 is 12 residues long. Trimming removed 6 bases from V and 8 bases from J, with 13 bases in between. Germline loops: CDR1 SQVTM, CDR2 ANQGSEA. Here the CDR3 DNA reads TGCAGCGTGCAACAGGGTGTCGAAAAACTGTTTTTT. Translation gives CSVQQGVEKLFF. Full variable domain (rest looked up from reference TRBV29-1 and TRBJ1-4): SAVISQKPSRDICQRGTSLTIQCQVDSQVTMMFWYRQQPGQSLTLIATANQGSEATYESGFVIDKFPISRPNLTFSTLTVSNMSPEDSSIYLCSVQQGVEKLFFGSGTQLSVL.

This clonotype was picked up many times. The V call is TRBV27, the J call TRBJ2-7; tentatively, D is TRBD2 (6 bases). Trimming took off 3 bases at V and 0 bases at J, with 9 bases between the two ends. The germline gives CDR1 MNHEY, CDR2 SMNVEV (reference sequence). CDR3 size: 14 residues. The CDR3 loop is CASSFGGSSYEQYF. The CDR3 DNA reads TGTGCCAGCAGTTTTGGGGGGAGCTCCTACGAGCAGTACTTC.

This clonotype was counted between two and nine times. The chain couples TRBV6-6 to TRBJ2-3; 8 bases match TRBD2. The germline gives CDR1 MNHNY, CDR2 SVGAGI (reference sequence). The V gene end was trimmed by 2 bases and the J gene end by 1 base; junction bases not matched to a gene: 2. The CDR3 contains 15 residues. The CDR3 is CASSYQAGGTDTQYF. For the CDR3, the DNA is TGTGCCAGCAGTTACCAAGCGGGAGGCACAGATACGCAGTATTTT.

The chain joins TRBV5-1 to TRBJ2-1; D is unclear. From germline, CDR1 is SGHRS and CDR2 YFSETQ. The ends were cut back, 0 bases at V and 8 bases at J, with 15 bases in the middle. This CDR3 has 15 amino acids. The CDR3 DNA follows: TGCGCCAGCAGCTTGGCCCTTACCTTATTTGATGAGCAGTTCTTC. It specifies CASSLALTLFDEQFF. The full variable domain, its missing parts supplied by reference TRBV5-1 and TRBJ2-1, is KAGVTQTPRYLIKTRGQQVTLSCSPISGHRSVSWYQQTPGQGLQFLFEYFSETQRNKGNFPGRFSGRQFSNSRSEMNVSTLELGDSALYLCASSLALTLFDEQFFGPGTRLTVL.

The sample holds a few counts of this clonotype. This chain's CDR3 is CASSDRTSGYYEQYV. For the CDR3, the DNA is TGTGCCAGCAGTGACCGGACTAGCGGTTACTACGAGCAGTACGTC. The J gene is TRBJ2-7, the V gene TRBV7-9; 10 bases line up with TRBD2. Looked up from germline, CDR1 is SEHNR and CDR2 is FQNEAQ (reference sequence). CDR3 length: 15 amino acids. V shed 6 bases and J 3 bases; nucleotides not matched to a gene: 8.

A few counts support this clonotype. The CDR3 sequence: CASSQETPRNEQFF. CDR3 DNA sequence: TGTGCCAGCAGCCAAGAGACCCCAAGGAATGAGCAGTTCTTC. The chain has TRBV14 and TRBJ2-1; D ambiguous. Trimming left V 0 bases short and J 7 bases short, with 10 bases between. The germline CDR1 and CDR2 sequences are SGHDN and FVKESK. The CDR3 is made up of 14 amino acids.

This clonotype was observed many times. This CDR3 reads CASSSNGGGRETQYF. In DNA, the CDR3 is TGCGCCAGCAGCTCCAACGGGGGGGGCCGAGAGACCCAGTACTTC. V and J are TRBV5-1 and TRBJ2-5, with 8 bases lining up with TRBD2. The trim removed 3 bases at V and 4 bases at J, leaving 8 bases unmatched. CDR1 is SGHRS and CDR2 is YFSETQ in the germline V gene. CDR3 length equals 15 residues.

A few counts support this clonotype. The CDR3 loop is CASSWGDGGYTF. Written as DNA, the CDR3 is TGTGCCAGCAGCTGGGGGGACGGAGGCTACACCTTC. The chain employs TRBV7-9 and TRBJ1-2, with D possibly being TRBD1 (5 bases). Per germline, CDR1 SEHNR and CDR2 FQNEAQ (reference sequence). V gave up 4 bases and J gave up 8 bases, with 11 bases separating them. This CDR3 is 12 amino acids long.

The CDR3 nucleotides read TGTGCCAGCAGCATCACGCCAGGGGGTGGGTATGGCTACACCTTC. Translated: CASSITPGGGYGYTF. The chain couples TRBV9 to TRBJ1-2, with TRBD1 matching over 7 bases. Germline values: CDR1 SGDLS, CDR2 YYNGEE. With 4 bases clipped from V and 5 bases from J, the junction kept 11 bases outside the gene matches. This CDR3 contains 15 residues.

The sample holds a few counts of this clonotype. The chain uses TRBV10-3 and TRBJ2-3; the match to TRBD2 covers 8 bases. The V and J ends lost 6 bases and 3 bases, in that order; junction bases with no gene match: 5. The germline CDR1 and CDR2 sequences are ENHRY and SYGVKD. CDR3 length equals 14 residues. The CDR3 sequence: CAIRSGTSTDTQYF. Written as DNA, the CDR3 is TGTGCCATCAGATCCGGGACTAGTACAGATACGCAGTATTTT.

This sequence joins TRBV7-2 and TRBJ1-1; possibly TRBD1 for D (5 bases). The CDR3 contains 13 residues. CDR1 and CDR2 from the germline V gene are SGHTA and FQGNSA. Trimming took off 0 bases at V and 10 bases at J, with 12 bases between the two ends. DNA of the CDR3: TGTGCCAGCAGCTTAGCCAGGGACCCTCGAGCTTTCTTT. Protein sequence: CASSLARDPRAFF.

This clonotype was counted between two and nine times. In nucleotides, the CDR3 is TGCGCCAGCAGCTTTGACAGGGGGAGCTACGAGCAGTACTTC. Translated: CASSFDRGSYEQYF. This sequence joins TRBV5-1 and TRBJ2-7; 9 bases fit TRBD1. V shed 2 bases and J 3 bases; nucleotides not matched to a gene: 3. The CDR3 totals 14 residues. The germline V gene encodes CDR1 SGHRS and CDR2 YFSETQ. Together with reference TRBV5-1 and TRBJ2-7, the CDR3 gives the full variable domain: KAGVTQTPRYLIKTRGQQVTLSCSPISGHRSVSWYQQTPGQGLQFLFEYFSETQRNKGNFPGRFSGRQFSNSRSEMNVSTLELGDSALYLCASSFDRGSYEQYFGPGTRLTVT.

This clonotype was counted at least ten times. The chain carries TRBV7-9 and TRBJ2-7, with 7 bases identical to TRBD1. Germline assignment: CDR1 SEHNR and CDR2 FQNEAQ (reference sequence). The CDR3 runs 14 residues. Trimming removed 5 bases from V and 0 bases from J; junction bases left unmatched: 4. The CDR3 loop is CASSLQGSSYEQYF. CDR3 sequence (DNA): TGTGCCAGCAGCCTACAGGGGAGCTCCTACGAGCAGTACTTC.

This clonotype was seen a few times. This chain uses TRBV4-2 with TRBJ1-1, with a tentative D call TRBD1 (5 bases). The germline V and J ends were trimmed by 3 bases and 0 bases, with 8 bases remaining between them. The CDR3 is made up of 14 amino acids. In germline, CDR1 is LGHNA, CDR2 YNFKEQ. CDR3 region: CASSHGTVNTEAFF. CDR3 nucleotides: TGTGCCAGCAGCCATGGGACGGTGAACACTGAAGCTTTCTTT.

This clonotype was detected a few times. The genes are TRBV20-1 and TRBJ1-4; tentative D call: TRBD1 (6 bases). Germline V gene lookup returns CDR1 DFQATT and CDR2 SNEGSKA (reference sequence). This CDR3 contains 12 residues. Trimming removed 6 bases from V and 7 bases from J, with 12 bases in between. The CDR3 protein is CSAVQGGEKLFF. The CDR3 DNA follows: TGCAGTGCAGTACAGGGCGGTGAAAAACTGTTTTTT.

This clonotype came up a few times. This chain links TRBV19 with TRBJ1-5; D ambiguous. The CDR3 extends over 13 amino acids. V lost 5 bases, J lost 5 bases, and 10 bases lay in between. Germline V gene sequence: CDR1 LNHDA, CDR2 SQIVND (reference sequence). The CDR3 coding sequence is TGTGCCAGTAGTTGGGGTAAGGATCAGCCCCAGCATTTT. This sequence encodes CASSWGKDQPQHF.

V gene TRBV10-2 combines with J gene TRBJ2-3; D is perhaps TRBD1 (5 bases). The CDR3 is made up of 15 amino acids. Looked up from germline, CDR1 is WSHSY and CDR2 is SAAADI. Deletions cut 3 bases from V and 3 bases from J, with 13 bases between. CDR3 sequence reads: CASSDYRLRTDTQYF. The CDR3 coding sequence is TGCGCCAGCAGTGACTACAGGTTAAGGACAGATACGCAGTATTTT.

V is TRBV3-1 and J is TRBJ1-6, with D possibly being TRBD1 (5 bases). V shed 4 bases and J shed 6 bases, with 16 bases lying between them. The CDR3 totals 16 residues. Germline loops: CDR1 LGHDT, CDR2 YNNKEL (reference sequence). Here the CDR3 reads CASSRGTGVRNSPLHF. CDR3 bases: TGTGCCAGCAGCCGCGGCACGGGGGTTCGTAATTCACCCCTCCACTTT. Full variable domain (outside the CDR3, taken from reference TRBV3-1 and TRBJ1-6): DTAVSQTPKYLVTQMGNDKSIKCEQNLGHDTMYWYKQDSKKFLKIMFSYNNKELIINETVPNRFSPKSPDKAHLNLHINSLELGDSAVYFCASSRGTGVRNSPLHFGNGTRLTVT.